This T cell receptor beta chain stems from a study of T-cell memory formation after mild COVID-19. 5'RACE with constant-segment primers built TCRalpha and TCRbeta cDNA libraries with UMIs. TCRdb used MiXCR to reprocess the 5' RACE reads, holding one entry per CDR3 protein. The sample gives 57,000 or so distinct CDR3 sequences, about a tenth of which show up once; about 1.1% is in the top ten. General study points: Some SARS-CoV-2-responding clones were already detected in memory before infection. For second-wave clones that peaked at day 37, SARS-CoV-2 specificity went unverified.

There are many counts of this clonotype. Its matching antigen is unknown. CDR1 SGHTA and CDR2 FQGNSA come from the germline V gene. V lost 1 base, J lost 1 base, and 15 bases lay in between. This CDR3 has 17 residues. The chain carries TRBV7-2 and TRBJ2-3; D possibly matches TRBD1 or TRBD2 (5 bases each). The clonotype was recovered from a man younger than 30 who had mild COVID-19 (a few samples of this study predate the infection). Cell type and time point are not known. The sequencing input was PBMCs or a T cell subset sorted from them (not recorded which). For the CDR3, the DNA is TGTGCCAGCAGCTTAGGGGGGACCCCTAGCCGCACAGATACGCAGTATTTT. Amino acid sequence: CASSLGGTPSRTDTQYF.